The next 14 T cell receptor beta chains were all read from a single sample in a study of T cell responses to AZD1222 COVID-19 vaccine. Data came from immunoSEQ multiplex PCR; TCRdb stores just in-frame clones and leaves some out. The table has more than 140,000 clones, roughly 88% seen once. Sequenced here: peripheral blood, sampled on day 0 of MenACWY control vaccination. The receptors derive from an adult in good health.

The V call is TRBV6-2 or TRBV6-3, the J call TRBJ2-7, with 8 bases fitting TRBD2. Germline trimming cut 2 bases from V and 5 bases from J; bases unmatched to any gene: 8. Germline loops: CDR1 MNHEY, CDR2 SVGEGT. This CDR3 is built from 15 residues. CDR3 in DNA: TGTGCCAGCAGTTACCCGGGGACTAGAAGTAACGAGCAGTACTTC. Protein sequence: CASSYPGTRSNEQYF.

V and J are TRBV5-6 and TRBJ1-6; D is unresolved. CDR1 is SGHDT and CDR2 is YYEEEE in the germline V gene. The CDR3 runs 14 residues. The germline V and J ends were trimmed by 1 base and 13 bases, with 15 bases remaining between them. The CDR3 DNA is TGTGCCAGCAGCTTGAGAGGCGGGAATCCTCCCCTCCACTTT. Amino acids: CASSLRGGNPPLHF.

The chain is built from TRBV3-1 (or the pseudogene TRBV3-2) and TRBJ2-1, with D perhaps TRBD2 (6 bases). CDR1 is LGHDT, CDR2 YNNKEL, per germline (reference sequence). The V and J ends lost 4 bases and 3 bases respectively, with 13 bases between them. The CDR3 extends over 15 amino acids. This CDR3 reads CASSPGTPGYNEQFF. DNA for the CDR3: TGTGCCAGCAGCCCCGGGACTCCCGGCTACAATGAGCAGTTCTTC.

The V call is TRBV9, the J call TRBJ1-4, with a tentative D call TRBD1 (6 bases). Per germline, CDR1 SGDLS and CDR2 YYNGEE. Deletions cut 4 bases from V and 0 bases from J, with 7 bases between. The CDR3 has 14 residues. The CDR3 bases are TGTGCCAGCAGCAGGGGGGCAACTAATGAAAAACTGTTTTTT. It is translated as CASSRGATNEKLFF.

Comments on this clone: The same CDR3 is also encoded by other DNA sequences in this sample. The chain joins TRBV7-9 to TRBJ2-7; D ambiguous. V lost 2 bases and J 1 base, leaving 3 bases between the germline ends. The CDR3 loop spans 12 amino acids. Germline CDR1 is SEHNR and CDR2 is FQNEAQ (reference sequence). Here the CDR3 reads CASSLRSYEQYF. As DNA, the CDR3 is TGTGCCAGCAGCTTACGGTCCTACGAGCAGTACTTC.

The V and J genes are TRBV10-3 and TRBJ2-7; TRBD2 matches at 7 bases. This CDR3 comprises 15 residues. V shed 5 bases and J 0 bases; nucleotides not matched to a gene: 7. CDR1 is ENHRY and CDR2 is SYGVKD in the germline V gene. CDR3 in amino acids: CAISKDSGLSYEQYF. The DNA of the CDR3 is TGTGCCATCAGTAAGGATAGCGGGCTCTCCTACGAGCAGTACTTC.

This clone has only one observation. The V call is TRBV12-5, the J call TRBJ2-3; the D gene is possibly TRBD1 (6 bases). The V gene's germline CDR1 is LGHNT and CDR2 FRNRAP. The CDR3 covers 14 residues. Trimming stripped 3 bases from V and 4 bases from J, with 11 bases between. CDR3 loop: CASGFSQGSDTQYF. In DNA, the CDR3 is TGTGCTAGTGGTTTTTCTCAGGGGTCAGATACGCAGTATTTT.

V and J are TRBV6-2 or TRBV6-3 and TRBJ2-1, with 9 bases identical to TRBD1. The germline V gene encodes CDR1 MNHEY and CDR2 SVGEGT. CDR3 size: 15 residues. Losses at the gene ends were 3 bases for V and 8 bases for J; bases not matched to a gene: 8. The CDR3 loop is CASSYLDRGWDEQFF. The CDR3 region has the DNA TGTGCCAGCAGTTATCTGGACAGGGGATGGGATGAGCAGTTCTTC.

The chain employs TRBV19 and TRBJ2-7; D not resolved. CDR1 and CDR2 (germline): LNHDA, SQIVND (reference sequence). With 5 bases removed from V and 3 bases from J, the gap between germline ends came to 14 bases. CDR3 size: 14 residues. The CDR3 region is CASSHAVGYYEQYF. The CDR3 DNA is TGTGCCAGTAGTCACGCCGTTGGTTACTACGAGCAGTACTTC.

V usage is TRBV19 and J usage is TRBJ1-5; D perhaps matches TRBD1 (6 bases). Germline V lookup: CDR1 LNHDA, CDR2 SQIVND (reference sequence). V was clipped by 5 bases and J by 7 bases, with 15 bases between them. The length of the CDR3 is 14 residues. The CDR3 DNA is TGTGCCAGTAGTGTTACAGGGAGTAGCCAGCCCCAGCATTTT. It is translated as CASSVTGSSQPQHF.

The chain is built from TRBV5-1 and TRBJ1-1, with D possibly matching TRBD1 (5 bases). The CDR3 runs 14 residues. The V end lost 4 bases, the J end lost 3 bases, and 13 bases lay between the germline ends. Germline CDR1 SGHRS, CDR2 YFSETQ. The CDR3 here is CASSRTWGDTEAFF. The CDR3 bases are TGCGCCAGCAGCCGGACTTGGGGGGACACTGAAGCTTTCTTT.

The V call is TRBV7-2, the J call TRBJ1-2; D uncertain. Germline CDR1 and CDR2: SGHTA and FQGNSA. The CDR3 loop spans 15 amino acids. V shed 1 base and J shed 6 bases, with 15 bases lying between them. The CDR3 DNA sequence: TGTGCCAGCAGCTTAGGGGCGGGCCTAGTCGATGGCTACACCTTC. It translates to CASSLGAGLVDGYTF.

The chain recombines TRBV29-1 with TRBJ1-1; the D gene is possibly TRBD1 (5 bases). Trimming pared 4 bases from V and 3 bases from J, leaving 9 bases between. Per germline, CDR1 SQVTM and CDR2 ANQGSEA. The CDR3 totals 12 residues. As DNA, the CDR3 is TGCAGCGTTGGTCAGGGTTACACTGAAGCTTTCTTT. Protein product: CSVGQGYTEAFF.

This clone was seen only once. V is TRBV5-1 and J is TRBJ2-5; D uncertain. V was shortened by 1 base and J by 5 bases, with 6 bases between the two germline ends. This CDR3 spans 12 amino acids. Germline V lookup: CDR1 SGHRS, CDR2 YFSETQ. CDR3 in DNA: TGCGCCAGCAGCTTGATCGAGGAGACCCAGTACTTC. Translation gives CASSLIEETQYF.